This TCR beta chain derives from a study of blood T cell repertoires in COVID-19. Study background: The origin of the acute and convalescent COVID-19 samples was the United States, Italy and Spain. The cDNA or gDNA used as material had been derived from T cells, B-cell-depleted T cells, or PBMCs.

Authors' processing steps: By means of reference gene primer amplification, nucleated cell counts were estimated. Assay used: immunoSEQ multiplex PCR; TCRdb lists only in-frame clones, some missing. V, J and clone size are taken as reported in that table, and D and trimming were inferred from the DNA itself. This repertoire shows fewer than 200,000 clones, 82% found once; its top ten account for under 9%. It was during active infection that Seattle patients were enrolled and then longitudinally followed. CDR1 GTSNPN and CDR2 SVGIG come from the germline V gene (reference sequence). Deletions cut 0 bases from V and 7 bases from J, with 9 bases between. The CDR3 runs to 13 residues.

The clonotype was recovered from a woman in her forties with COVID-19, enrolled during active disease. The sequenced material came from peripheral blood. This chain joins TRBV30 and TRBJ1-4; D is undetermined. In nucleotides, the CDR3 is TGTGCCTGGAGTGTTGTCAGCGCTGAAAAACTGTTTTTT. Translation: CAWSVVSAEKLFF.